This TCR beta chain was captured by sequencing in a study of blood T cell repertoires in COVID-19. Study-level information: Specimens from acute and convalescent COVID-19 originated in the United States, Italy and Spain. T cells, B-cell-depleted T cells, or PBMCs provided the cDNA or gDNA that served as material.

The CDR3 spans 14 residues. The V segment lost 6 bases and the J segment 2 bases; nucleotides outside the gene matches: 6. Per the germline V gene, CDR1 is MNHEY and CDR2 is SMNVEV (reference sequence). This clone was picked up one time. In the source study's methods: Nucleated cell counts were estimated from reference gene primer amplification. Libraries were prepared by immunoSEQ multiplex PCR; TCRdb keeps only in-frame clonotypes and omits some of them. That table gives V, J and clone size, and the DNA gave D and trimming. Among some 280,000 clones listed, about nine tenths were seen once. The sequenced material came from peripheral blood. V and J are TRBV27 and TRBJ1-2; 7 bases are a match to TRBD1. This TCR came from a woman aged 55-69 years with acute or convalescent COVID-19. The CDR3 loop is CASSRMGQNYGYTF. CDR3 DNA sequence: TGTGCCAGCAGCCGAATGGGACAGAACTATGGCTACACCTTC.